The 20 T cell receptor beta chains listed next were all sequenced from one sample in a study of PD-L1 blockade in urothelial cancer. Indicated time point: peripheral blood 6 weeks after treatment start. The assay was immunoSEQ multiplex PCR, and TCRdb's table has in-frame clones only and misses some. The sample has tens of thousands of clones, roughly 88% seen once. Sequenced material: PBMCs, taken around atezolizumab (anti-PD-L1) treatment. The receptors were sampled from a man aged 45-65 years with urothelial cancer.

This clone was detected once. The junction differs from germline at one of its ends, possibly a read error. J is TRBJ2-5 and V is TRBV18; 7 bases match TRBD1. Germline V CDR1 and CDR2: KGHSH, LQKENI. This CDR3 has 14 amino acids. For the CDR3, the DNA is TGTGCCACCTCACGAGGGGGCGCTTGGGAGACCCAGTACTTC. Translated: CATSRGGAWETQYF.

This chain joins TRBV28 and TRBJ1-5; D remains ambiguous. Trimming took off 2 bases at V and 7 bases at J, with 12 bases between the two ends. The CDR3 spans 14 residues. Germline CDR1 reads MDHEN; CDR2 reads SYDVKM. The CDR3 here is CASSLVLEGQPQHF. The CDR3 region has the DNA TGTGCCAGCAGTTTAGTCCTGGAGGGACAGCCCCAGCATTTT.

V gene TRBV5-4 combines with J gene TRBJ2-2, with D perhaps TRBD1 (6 bases). This CDR3 is 16 amino acids long. The germline CDR1 and CDR2 sequences are SGHNT and YYREEE (reference sequence). With 4 bases removed from V and 0 bases from J, the gap between germline ends came to 13 bases. The CDR3 sequence is CASSPQGRSNTGELFF. In DNA, the CDR3 is TGTGCCAGCAGCCCCCAGGGGCGATCGAACACCGGGGAGCTGTTTTTT.

This chain uses TRBV9 with TRBJ2-7, with D possibly matching TRBD2 (6 bases). Deletions cut 2 bases from V and 3 bases from J, with 15 bases between. Germline-derived CDR1 and CDR2 are SGDLS and YYNGEE. The CDR3 runs 15 residues. The CDR3 nucleotides read TGTGCCAGCAGCGTTGGCGCTGCGGGGCACTACGAGCAGTACTTC. This sequence encodes CASSVGAAGHYEQYF.

The chain carries TRBV25-1 and TRBJ1-4, with D possibly matching TRBD1 (5 bases). Trimming removed 1 base from V and 6 bases from J, with 15 bases in between. Germline CDR1 reads MGHDK; CDR2 reads SYGVNS. The CDR3 spans 16 residues. The CDR3, as DNA: TGTGCCAGCAGTGAATTCAGGGCGGCCCAGGATGAAAAACTGTTTTTT. Protein sequence: CASSEFRAAQDEKLFF.

The gene calls are TRBV29-1 and TRBJ2-2; 9 nucleotides align to TRBD1. The length of the CDR3 is 14 residues. CDR1 is SQVTM and CDR2 is ANQGSEA in the germline V gene. The J segment lost 8 bases and the V segment lost 6 bases, leaving 10 bases of the junction unmatched. DNA for the CDR3: TGCAGCGTCCAGGGACAGGGTCGTCGGGGGGAGCTGTTTTTT. Protein product: CSVQGQGRRGELFF.

CDR3 residues: CASSYLREAFF. Here the CDR3 DNA reads TGTGCCAGCAGTTATCTCAGAGAAGCTTTCTTT. The gene calls are TRBV6-6 and TRBJ1-1; D not certain. The germline V gene has CDR1 MNHNY and CDR2 SVGAGI (reference sequence). Between the trimmed V and J ends, which lost 3 bases and 8 bases, there was a span of 7 bases. There are 11 residues in the CDR3.

The chain is built from TRBV28 and TRBJ2-7, with 8 bases matching TRBD2. After removal of 6 bases from V and 3 bases from J, the junction contained 7 bases not matched to a gene. Germline V gene data show CDR1 as MDHEN and CDR2 as SYDVKM. The CDR3 length is 14 residues. The CDR3 spells CASSSGTRSYEQYF. The CDR3 nucleotides read TGTGCCAGCAGCTCCGGGACTAGAAGCTACGAGCAGTACTTC.

This clone was seen a handful of times. The chain combines TRBV7-9 with TRBJ2-7; TRBD2 matches 7 bases. Germline loops: CDR1 SEHNR, CDR2 FQNEAQ (reference sequence). Trimming cost V 6 bases and J 2 bases; bases outside gene matches: 7. This CDR3 spans 14 amino acids. The CDR3 bases are TGTGCCAGCAGTCCCAGCGGGGAGGCCTACGAGCAGTACTTC. Translation gives CASSPSGEAYEQYF.

This chain joins TRBV7-6 and TRBJ2-5, with 7 bases fitting TRBD2. CDR1 SGHVS and CDR2 FNYEAQ come from the germline V gene. This CDR3 has 16 amino acids. V was pared by 5 bases and J by 1 base, with 10 bases of the junction left unmatched. This chain's CDR3 is CASSTLPRTSQETQYF. DNA of the CDR3: TGTGCCAGCAGCACCCTACCCAGGACTAGCCAAGAGACCCAGTACTTC.

The gene calls are TRBV6-6 and TRBJ1-1; 7 nucleotides match TRBD1. CDR1 is MNHNY and CDR2 is SVGAGI in the germline V gene (reference sequence). There are 14 residues in the CDR3. V lost 5 bases and J lost 5; bases outside the gene matches: 8. Written as DNA, the CDR3 is TGTGCCAGCAGTGGACGACAGGGTAGGACTGAAGCTTTCTTT. It translates to CASSGRQGRTEAFF.

The chain joins TRBV5-6 to TRBJ2-7; 8 nucleotides agree with TRBD2. The CDR3 is 14 amino acids. The germline CDR1 and CDR2 sequences are SGHDT and YYEEEE. J gave up 3 bases and V 3 bases, and 5 bases lay outside the gene matches. The CDR3 sequence is CASSSGGYFYEQYF. The CDR3, as DNA: TGTGCCAGCAGCTCGGGAGGGTATTTCTACGAGCAGTACTTC.

The chain recombines TRBV10-3 with TRBJ2-2; 7 positions match TRBD2. V shed 3 bases, J shed 4 bases, and the junction held 8 bases outside the gene matches. CDR1 is ENHRY and CDR2 is SYGVKD in the germline V gene. The CDR3 length is 16 residues. CDR3: CAISERREGGTGELFF. The DNA for the CDR3 is TGTGCCATCAGTGAACGTAGGGAGGGTGGCACCGGGGAGCTGTTTTTT.

This clone was seen once. The chain carries TRBV5-6 and TRBJ2-1; the match to TRBD2 covers 10 bases. Losses at the gene ends were 2 bases for V and 8 bases for J; bases not matched to a gene: 10. The CDR3 covers 16 residues. Germline-derived CDR1 and CDR2 are SGHDT and YYEEEE. This chain's CDR3 is CASSFLTSGGAYEQFF. The CDR3 coding sequence is TGTGCCAGCAGCTTTTTAACCAGCGGGGGGGCATATGAGCAGTTCTTC.

The V and J genes are TRBV30 and TRBJ1-1, with a possible D match to TRBD1 (6 bases). Germline V gene sequence: CDR1 GTSNPN, CDR2 SVGIG (reference sequence). Trimming removed 2 bases at V and 1 base at J, with 11 bases between. The CDR3 is 14 residues long. The CDR3 reads CAWSPDRRNTEAFF. CDR3 DNA: TGTGCCTGGAGTCCAGACAGGAGGAACACTGAAGCTTTCTTT.

The J gene is TRBJ1-1, the V gene TRBV11-2; D not resolved. Trimming pared 3 bases from V and 4 bases from J, leaving 15 bases between. CDR1 is SGHAT and CDR2 is FQNNGV in the germline V gene. The CDR3 extends over 15 amino acids. In DNA, the CDR3 is TGTGCCAGCAGCTTTATAGGGTTAGGGAGCACTGAAGCTTTCTTT. Translated: CASSFIGLGSTEAFF.

The genes are TRBV27 and TRBJ1-1, with D possibly matching TRBD1 (6 bases). Trimming left V 6 bases short and J 2 bases short, with 10 bases between. Germline V gives CDR1 MNHEY, CDR2 SMNVEV (reference sequence). This CDR3 comprises 13 residues. CDR3 region: CASRIQGNTEAFF. CDR3 bases: TGTGCCAGCAGGATACAGGGTAACACTGAAGCTTTCTTT.

CDR3 region: CAWTQGQLNQPQHF. The CDR3 DNA reads as TGTGCCTGGACCCAGGGACAGCTCAATCAGCCCCAGCATTTT. V is TRBV30 and J is TRBJ1-5; TRBD1 agrees at 7 bases. The CDR3 has 14 residues. Germline CDR1 and CDR2: GTSNPN and SVGIG (reference sequence). V was pared by 4 bases and J by 3 bases, with 6 bases of the junction left unmatched.

The gene calls are TRBV19 and TRBJ1-2, with a tentative D call TRBD1 (6 bases). This CDR3 contains 12 residues. Deletions cut 8 bases from V and 1 base from J, with 8 bases between. In germline, CDR1 is LNHDA, CDR2 SQIVND (reference sequence). The CDR3, as DNA: TGTGCCAGTCGGACAGATAACTATGGCTACACCTTC. Translating it yields CASRTDNYGYTF. Filled out from reference TRBV19 and TRBJ1-2, the complete variable domain reads DGGITQSPKYLFRKEGQNVTLSCEQNLNHDAMYWYRQDPGQGLRLIYYSQIVNDFQKGDIAEGYSVSREKKESFPLTVTSAQKNPTAFYLCASRTDNYGYTFGSGTRLTVV.

This chain uses TRBV29-1 with TRBJ1-2; D is possibly TRBD1 (5 bases). The CDR3 sequence is 11 residues long. The germline CDR1 and CDR2 sequences are SQVTM and ANQGSEA. V gave up 6 bases and J gave up 3 bases, with 8 bases separating them. Here the CDR3 reads CSVRGDYGYTF. CDR3 sequence (DNA): TGCAGCGTGCGGGGGGACTATGGCTACACCTTC.